These 9 T cell receptor beta chains were all obtained from the same sample, sequenced in a study of PD-L1 blockade in urothelial cancer. Libraries were prepared by immunoSEQ multiplex PCR; TCRdb keeps only in-frame clonotypes and omits some of them. The sample lists tens of thousands of clones, approximately 81% seen once, with roughly 9.1% in the top ten. The sample here was PBMCs, taken around atezolizumab (anti-PD-L1) treatment. These receptors originate from a man aged 65-85 years with urothelial cancer.

The chain joins TRBV19 to TRBJ2-5; a possible D gene is TRBD2 (7 bases). CDR3 length: 16 amino acids. Trimming shortened V by 5 bases and J by 5 bases, and 21 bases separated the two germline ends. Germline CDR1 reads LNHDA; CDR2 reads SQIVND (reference sequence). The CDR3 nucleotides read TGTGCCAGTAGTCGGTCGTGGGGGGGCGGGGGCGAGACCCAGTACTTC. Protein: CASSRSWGGGGETQYF.

In this sample, this clone turned up once. The chain joins TRBV7-6 to TRBJ2-5; 11 bases agree with TRBD1. The CDR3 sequence is 15 residues long. V trimming: 5 bases; J trimming: 5 bases; junction bases outside the gene matches: 7. Germline assignment: CDR1 SGHVS and CDR2 FNYEAQ. CDR3 DNA sequence: TGTGCCAGCAGCAGTCGGACAGGGGGCTTGGAGACCCAGTACTTC. It codes for CASSSRTGGLETQYF. The full variable domain, completed using reference TRBV7-6 and TRBJ2-5, is GAGVSQSPRYKVTKRGQDVALRCDPISGHVSLYWYRQALGQGPEFLTYFNYEAQQDKSGLPNDRFSAERPEGSISTLTIQRTEQRDSAMYRCASSSRTGGLETQYFGPGTRLLVL.

The V call is TRBV7-9, the J call TRBJ2-5, with unresolved D. There are 14 residues in the CDR3. CDR1 SEHNR and CDR2 FQNEAQ come from the germline V gene (reference sequence). Deletions cut 1 base from V and 7 bases from J, with 13 bases between. The CDR3 nucleotides are TGTGCCAGCAGCTTAGGGGTAGCTGTAGGGACCCAGTACTTC. This encodes CASSLGVAVGTQYF.

The chain couples TRBV14 to TRBJ2-3; a possible D gene is TRBD1 (5 bases). CDR1 and CDR2 (germline): SGHDN, FVKESK. This CDR3 has 14 amino acids. Trimming pared 4 bases from V and 4 bases from J, leaving 12 bases between. CDR3 nucleotide sequence: TGTGCCAGCAGCCTAGACTGGGGCTCAGATACGCAGTATTTT. Its protein product is CASSLDWGSDTQYF.

V gene TRBV6-1 combines with J gene TRBJ1-1; D is perhaps TRBD1 (5 bases). Per germline, CDR1 MNHNS and CDR2 SASEGT. This CDR3 region has 13 residues. Trimming took off 3 bases at V and 5 bases at J, with 10 bases between the two ends. CDR3 in amino acids: CASSDRGRTEAFF. The CDR3 DNA sequence: TGTGCCAGCAGTGACCGGGGGAGGACTGAAGCTTTCTTT.

CDR3 coding DNA: TGTGCCAGCAGTACAGGGACAGGGAACTATGGCTACACCTTC. It translates to CASSTGTGNYGYTF. The V gene is TRBV6-6, the J gene TRBJ1-2; 9 bases fit TRBD1. The V and J ends lost 5 bases and 2 bases, in that order; junction bases with no gene match: 3. The CDR3 spans 14 residues. Per germline, CDR1 MNHNY and CDR2 SVGAGI (reference sequence).

V is TRBV10-3 and J is TRBJ2-7; D possibly corresponds to TRBD1 (6 bases). There are 12 residues in the CDR3. The V end was cut by 4 bases, the J end by 3 bases, with 7 bases between. The germline V gene encodes CDR1 ENHRY and CDR2 SYGVKD. The DNA of the CDR3 is TGTGCCATCAGTGCGGACAGCTACGAGCAGTACTTC. It codes for CAISADSYEQYF.

The chain recombines TRBV2 with TRBJ2-3; possible D gene TRBD1, 6 bases. Deletions cut 5 bases from V and 0 bases from J, with 9 bases between. The germline CDR1 and CDR2 sequences are SNHLY and FYNNEI. The CDR3 spans 14 residues. CDR3 DNA: TGTGCCAGCAGTCCCGGGACAAGCACAGATACGCAGTATTTT. Translated, it gives CASSPGTSTDTQYF.

This chain's CDR3 is CARQGMANYGYTF. The DNA of the CDR3 is TGTGCCAGACAGGGAATGGCTAACTATGGCTACACCTTC. The gene calls are TRBV2 and TRBJ1-2; possible D gene TRBD1, 6 bases. Deletions cut 9 bases from V and 0 bases from J, with 11 bases between. CDR3 length: 13 amino acids. CDR1 and CDR2 from the germline V gene are SNHLY and FYNNEI.